What follows are 5 T cell receptor beta chains derived from one specimen sequenced in a study of post-analysis software for immune sequencing data (dated by TCRdb to 2014 to 2015). Which antigens these TCRs recognize remains unknown. General study outcomes and caveats: Patients showed significantly higher frequencies than controls for about five TRBV segments, among them TRBV5-6, TRBV5-1 and TRBV20-1.

The method behind the library was PCR. This sample was sequenced with an Illumina HiSeq 2500. Unique molecular identifiers were incorporated into TCR beta cDNA libraries to reduce PCR and sequencing biases. The public reads were run again by TCRdb, first through fastp at Q25 and then through MiXCR, and only productive beta chains were kept. Rows are unified per CDR3 protein, each entry keeping the most common DNA and genes. This sample has hundreds of thousands of distinct CDR3 sequences in its table, and 40% to 50% of those were observed once. Jointly, the top ten make up approximately 1.7% of the sample. Sequenced sample: blood. The origin of the receptors is a girl aged 5 to 17 with multiple sclerosis.

V and J are TRBV29-1 and TRBJ2-7; D possibly uses TRBD1 or TRBD2 (6 bases each). The CDR3 covers 15 residues. The germline CDR1 and CDR2 sequences are SQVTM and ANQGSEA. V was trimmed by 0 bases and J by 3 bases, leaving 15 bases between them. CDR3 nucleotides: TGCAGCGTTGAAGATCCGGGACGGGGGCACTACGAGCAGTACTTC. Translating it yields CSVEDPGRGHYEQYF.

The rearrangement joins TRBV20-1 to TRBJ2-7; no definite D call. V was shortened by 6 bases and J by 2 bases, with 17 bases between the two germline ends. This CDR3 spans 14 amino acids. Germline V gene sequence: CDR1 DFQATT, CDR2 SNEGSKA (reference sequence). DNA of the CDR3: TGCAGTGCCGCTACGCGAGATAGCCCCTACGAGCAGTACTTC. Translating it yields CSAATRDSPYEQYF.

The chain links TRBV2 to TRBJ2-7, with TRBD1 matching 8 bases. This CDR3 is 11 amino acids long. The germline CDR1 and CDR2 sequences are SNHLY and FYNNEI. The CDR3 coding sequence is TGTGCTAGCTCGACAGGGGTCGAGCAGTACTTC. Protein product: CASSTGVEQYF.

DNA for the CDR3: TGTGCCAGCAGCAAATCTCCCTACGAGCAGTACTTC. The encoded protein is CASSKSPYEQYF. The rearrangement uses TRBV21-1 and TRBJ2-7. TRBV21-1 is a recognized pseudogene. The CDR3 loop spans 12 amino acids.

The rearrangement joins TRBV18 to TRBJ1-1; TRBD1 agrees at 9 bases. The trim removed 3 bases at V and 3 bases at J, leaving 2 bases unmatched. The CDR3 runs 14 residues. Germline values: CDR1 KGHSH, CDR2 LQKENI. CDR3 amino acids: CASSPWTGDTEAFF. The CDR3 bases are TGTGCCAGCTCACCGTGGACAGGGGACACTGAAGCTTTCTTT.